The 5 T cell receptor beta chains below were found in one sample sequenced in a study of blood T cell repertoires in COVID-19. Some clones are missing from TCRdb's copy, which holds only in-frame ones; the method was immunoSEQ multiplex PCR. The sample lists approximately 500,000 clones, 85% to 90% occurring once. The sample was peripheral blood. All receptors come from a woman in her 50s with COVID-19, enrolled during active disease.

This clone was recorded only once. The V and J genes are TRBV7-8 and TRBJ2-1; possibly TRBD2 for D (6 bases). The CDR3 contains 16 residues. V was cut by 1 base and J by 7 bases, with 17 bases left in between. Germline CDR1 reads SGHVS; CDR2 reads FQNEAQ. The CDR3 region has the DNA TGTGCCAGCAGCTTAGAATCCGTGACTAGGGTAAATGAGCAGTTCTTC. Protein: CASSLESVTRVNEQFF.

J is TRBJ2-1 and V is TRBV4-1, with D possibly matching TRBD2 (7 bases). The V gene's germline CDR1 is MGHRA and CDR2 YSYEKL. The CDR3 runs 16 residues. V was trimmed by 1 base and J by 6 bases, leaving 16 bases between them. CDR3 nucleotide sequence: TGCGCCAGCAGCCAAGCGGGGGGCTTAAACGGCAATGAGCAGTTCTTC. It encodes CASSQAGGLNGNEQFF.

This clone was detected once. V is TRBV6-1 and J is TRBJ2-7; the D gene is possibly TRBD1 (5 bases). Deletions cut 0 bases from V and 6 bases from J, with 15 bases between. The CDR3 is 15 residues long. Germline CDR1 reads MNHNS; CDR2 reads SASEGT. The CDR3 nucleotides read TGTGCCAGCAGTGAAGCCGCAGGGATCCCCTCCGAGCAGTACTTC. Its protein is CASSEAAGIPSEQYF.

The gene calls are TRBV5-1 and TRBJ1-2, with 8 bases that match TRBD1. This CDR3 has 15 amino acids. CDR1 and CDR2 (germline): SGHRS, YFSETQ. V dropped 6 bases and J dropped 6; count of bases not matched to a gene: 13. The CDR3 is CASTTQPDRVDGYTF. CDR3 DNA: TGCGCCAGCACTACCCAACCGGACAGGGTAGATGGCTACACCTTC. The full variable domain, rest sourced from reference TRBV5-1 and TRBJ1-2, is KAGVTQTPRYLIKTRGQQVTLSCSPISGHRSVSWYQQTPGQGLQFLFEYFSETQRNKGNFPGRFSGRQFSNSRSEMNVSTLELGDSALYLCASTTQPDRVDGYTFGSGTRLTVV.

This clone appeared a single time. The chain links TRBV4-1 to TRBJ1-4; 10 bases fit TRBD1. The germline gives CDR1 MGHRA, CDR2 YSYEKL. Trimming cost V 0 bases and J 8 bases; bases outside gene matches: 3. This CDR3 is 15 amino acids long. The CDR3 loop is CASSQDGTGEEKLFF. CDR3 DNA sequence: TGCGCCAGCAGCCAAGATGGGACAGGGGAGGAAAAACTGTTTTTT.